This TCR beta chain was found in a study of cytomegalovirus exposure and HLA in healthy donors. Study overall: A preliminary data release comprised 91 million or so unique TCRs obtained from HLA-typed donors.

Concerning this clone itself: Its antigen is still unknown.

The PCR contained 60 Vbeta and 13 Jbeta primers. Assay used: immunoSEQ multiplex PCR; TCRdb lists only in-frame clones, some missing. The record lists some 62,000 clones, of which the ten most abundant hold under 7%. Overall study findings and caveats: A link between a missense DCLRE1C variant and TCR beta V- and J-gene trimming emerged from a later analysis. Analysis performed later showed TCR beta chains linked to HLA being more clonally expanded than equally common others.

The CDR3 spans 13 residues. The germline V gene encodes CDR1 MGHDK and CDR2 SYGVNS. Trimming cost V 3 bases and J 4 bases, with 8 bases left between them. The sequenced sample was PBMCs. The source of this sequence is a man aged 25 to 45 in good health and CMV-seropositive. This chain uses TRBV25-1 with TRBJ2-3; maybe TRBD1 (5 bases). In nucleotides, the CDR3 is TGTGCCAGCAGTGATTGGGGCCCAGATACGCAGTATTTT. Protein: CASSDWGPDTQYF.